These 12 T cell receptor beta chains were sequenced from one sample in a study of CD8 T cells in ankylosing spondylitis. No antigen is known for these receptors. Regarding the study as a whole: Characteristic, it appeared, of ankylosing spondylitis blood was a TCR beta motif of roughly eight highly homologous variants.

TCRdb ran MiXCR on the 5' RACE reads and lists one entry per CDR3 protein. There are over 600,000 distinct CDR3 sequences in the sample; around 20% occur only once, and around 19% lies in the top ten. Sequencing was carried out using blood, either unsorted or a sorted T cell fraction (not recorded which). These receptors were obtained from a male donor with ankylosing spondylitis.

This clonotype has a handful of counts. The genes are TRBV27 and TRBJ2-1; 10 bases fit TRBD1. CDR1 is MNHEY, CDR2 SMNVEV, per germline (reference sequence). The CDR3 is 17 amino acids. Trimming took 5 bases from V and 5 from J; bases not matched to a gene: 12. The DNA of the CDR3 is TGTGCCAGCAGTCCCGAACCCCGGACAGGGGGGGACAATGAGCAGTTCTTC. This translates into CASSPEPRTGGDNEQFF.

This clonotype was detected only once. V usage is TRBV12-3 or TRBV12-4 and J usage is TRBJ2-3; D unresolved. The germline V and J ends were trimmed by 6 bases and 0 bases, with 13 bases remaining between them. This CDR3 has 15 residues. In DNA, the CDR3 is TGTGCCAGCAGCCTACGCACGGGCAGCACAGATACGCAGTATTTT. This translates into CASSLRTGSTDTQYF.

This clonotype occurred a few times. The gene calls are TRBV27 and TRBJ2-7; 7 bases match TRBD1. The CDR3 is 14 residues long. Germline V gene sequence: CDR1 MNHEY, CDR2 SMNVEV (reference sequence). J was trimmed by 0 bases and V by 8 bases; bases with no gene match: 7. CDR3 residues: CASVLGTDSYEQYF. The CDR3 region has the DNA TGTGCCAGCGTTTTAGGGACAGACTCCTACGAGCAGTACTTC.

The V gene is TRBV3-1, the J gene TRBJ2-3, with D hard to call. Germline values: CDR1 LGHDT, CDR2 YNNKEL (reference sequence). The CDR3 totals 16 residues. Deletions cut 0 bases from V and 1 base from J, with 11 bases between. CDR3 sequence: CASSQDGEPGTDTQYF. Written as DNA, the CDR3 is TGTGCCAGCAGCCAAGATGGTGAACCGGGCACAGATACGCAGTATTTT.

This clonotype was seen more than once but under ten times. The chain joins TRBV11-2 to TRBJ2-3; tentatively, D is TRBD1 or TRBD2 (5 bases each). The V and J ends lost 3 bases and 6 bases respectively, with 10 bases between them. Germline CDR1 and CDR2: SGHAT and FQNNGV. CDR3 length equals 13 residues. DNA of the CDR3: TGTGCCAGCAGCTTTGAGGGGTTGGATACGCAGTATTTT. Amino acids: CASSFEGLDTQYF.

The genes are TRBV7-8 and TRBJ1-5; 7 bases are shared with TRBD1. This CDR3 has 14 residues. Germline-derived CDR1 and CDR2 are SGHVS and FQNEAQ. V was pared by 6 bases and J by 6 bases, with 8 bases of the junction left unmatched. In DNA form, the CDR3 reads TGTGCCAGCAGGGAGGGGGCAGCGGGTCAGCCCCAGCATTTT. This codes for CASREGAAGQPQHF.

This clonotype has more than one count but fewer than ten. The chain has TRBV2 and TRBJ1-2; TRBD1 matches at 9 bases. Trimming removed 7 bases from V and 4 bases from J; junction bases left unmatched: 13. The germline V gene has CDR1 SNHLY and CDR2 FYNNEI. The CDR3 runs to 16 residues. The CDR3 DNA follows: TGTGCCAGCATCCGGGACAGGGCAAAATCGGGCTATGGCTACACCTTC. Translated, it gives CASIRDRAKSGYGYTF.

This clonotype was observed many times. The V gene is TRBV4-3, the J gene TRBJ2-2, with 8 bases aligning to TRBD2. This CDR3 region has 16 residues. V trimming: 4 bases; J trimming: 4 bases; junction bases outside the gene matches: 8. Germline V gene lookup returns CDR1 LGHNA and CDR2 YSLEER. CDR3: CASSLSGSDSTGELFF. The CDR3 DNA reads TGCGCCAGCAGCCTCAGCGGGAGCGATAGCACCGGGGAGCTGTTTTTT.

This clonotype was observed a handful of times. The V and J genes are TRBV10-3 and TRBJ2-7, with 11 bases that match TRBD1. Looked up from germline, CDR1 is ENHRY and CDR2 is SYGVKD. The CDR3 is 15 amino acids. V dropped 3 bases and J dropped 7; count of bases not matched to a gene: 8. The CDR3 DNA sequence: TGTGCCATCAGTGATCGGGACAGGGGGTTTCTGGAGCAGTACTTC. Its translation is CAISDRDRGFLEQYF.

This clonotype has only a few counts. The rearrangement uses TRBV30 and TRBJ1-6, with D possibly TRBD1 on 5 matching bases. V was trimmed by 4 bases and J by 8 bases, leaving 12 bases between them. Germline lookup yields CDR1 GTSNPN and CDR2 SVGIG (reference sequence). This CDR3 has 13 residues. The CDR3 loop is CAWNPGEYSPLHF. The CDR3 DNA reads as TGTGCCTGGAACCCGGGGGAGTATTCACCCCTCCACTTT.

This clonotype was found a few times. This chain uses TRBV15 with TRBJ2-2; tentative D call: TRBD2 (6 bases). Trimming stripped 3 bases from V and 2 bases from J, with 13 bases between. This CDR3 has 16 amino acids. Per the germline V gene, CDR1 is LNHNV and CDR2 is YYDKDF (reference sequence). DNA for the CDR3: TGTGCCACCAGCAGCCTTTCGGGGGTCAACACCGGGGAGCTGTTTTTT. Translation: CATSSLSGVNTGELFF. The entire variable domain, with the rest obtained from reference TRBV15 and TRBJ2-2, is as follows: DAMVIQNPRYQVTQFGKPVTLSCSQTLNHNVMYWYQQKSSQAPKLLFHYYDKDFNNEADTPDNFQSRRPNTSFCFLDIRSPGLGDTAMYLCATSSLSGVNTGELFFGEGSRLTVL.

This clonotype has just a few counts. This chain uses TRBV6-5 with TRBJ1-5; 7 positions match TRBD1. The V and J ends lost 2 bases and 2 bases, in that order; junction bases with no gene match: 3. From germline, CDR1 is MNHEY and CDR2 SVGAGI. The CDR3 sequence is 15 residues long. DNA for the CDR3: TGTGCCAGCAGTTACGCAGGGGGTGGCAATCAGCCCCAGCATTTT. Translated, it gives CASSYAGGGNQPQHF.